The source of this TCR beta chain is a study of response to subunit inactivated influenza vaccine. The V gene lost 3 bases and the J gene lost 0 bases, with 7 bases spanning the gap. Germline V gives CDR1 MDHEN, CDR2 SYDVKM. This CDR3 spans 14 amino acids. This clonotype was detected a few times. TCRdb used MiXCR to reprocess the RT-PCR reads, holding one entry per CDR3 protein. In the table there are about 700,000 distinct CDR3 sequences, approximately 14% of which are singletons. The TCR was taken from a man aged 50-59 years who received an inactivated influenza vaccine. The sequencing used PBMCs from blood, collected 14 days before vaccination. J is TRBJ2-3 and V is TRBV28; D call uncertain. CDR3 in amino acids: CASSLSSSTDTQYF. The CDR3 DNA follows: TGTGCCAGCAGTTTGTCTAGTAGCACAGATACGCAGTATTTT.